This TCR beta chain comes out of a study of STAT5B mutations in CD4+ large granular lymphocyte leukemia. Per the original data handling: A productive frequency of 2.59 x 10-5 was the lowest detectable. TCRdb's table, derived via immunoSEQ multiplex PCR, lists solely in-frame clones and lacks some. V and J calls and clone size follow that table, whereas D and trimming were derived from the DNA. The sample lists approximately 32,000 clones, approximately 88% occurring once. Germline V CDR1 and CDR2: MNHEY, SVGAGI. The CDR3 runs 15 residues. V lost 2 bases and J 0 bases, leaving 11 bases between the germline ends. This clone was detected a few times.

The receptor was derived from a human donor in good health. The specimen was CD4+ T cells from blood buffy coats. The V and J genes are TRBV6-5 and TRBJ2-7, with D possibly being TRBD2 (6 bases). CDR3 amino acids: CASSYRERGSYEQYF. The CDR3, as DNA: TGTGCCAGCAGTTACCGGGAGAGGGGCTCCTACGAGCAGTACTTC.